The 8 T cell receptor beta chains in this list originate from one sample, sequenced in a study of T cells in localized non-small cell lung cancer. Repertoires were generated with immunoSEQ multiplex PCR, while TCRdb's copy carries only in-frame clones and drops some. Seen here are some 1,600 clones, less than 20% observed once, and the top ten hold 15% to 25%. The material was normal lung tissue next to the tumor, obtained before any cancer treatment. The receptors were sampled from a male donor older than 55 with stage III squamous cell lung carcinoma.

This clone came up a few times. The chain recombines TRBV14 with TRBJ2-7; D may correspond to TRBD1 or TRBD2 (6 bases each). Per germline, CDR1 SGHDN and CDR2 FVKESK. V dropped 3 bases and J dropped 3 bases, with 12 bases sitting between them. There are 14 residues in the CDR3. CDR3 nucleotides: TGTGCCAGCAGCCAGGGGGGACATTTCTACGAGCAGTACTTC. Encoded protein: CASSQGGHFYEQYF.

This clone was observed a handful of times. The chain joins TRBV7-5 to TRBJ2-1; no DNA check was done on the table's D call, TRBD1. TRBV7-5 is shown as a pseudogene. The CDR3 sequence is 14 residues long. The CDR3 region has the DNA TGTGCCAGCAGCCCTATCGACAGGGACAATGAGCAGTTCTTC. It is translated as CASSPIDRDNEQFF.

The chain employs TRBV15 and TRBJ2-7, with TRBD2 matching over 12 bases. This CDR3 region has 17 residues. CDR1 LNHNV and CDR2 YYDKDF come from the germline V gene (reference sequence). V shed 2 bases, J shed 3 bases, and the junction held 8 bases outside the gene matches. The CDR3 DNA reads TGTGCCACCAGCAGACCGATGACTAGCGGGGGTCTCTACGAGCAGTACTTC. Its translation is CATSRPMTSGGLYEQYF.

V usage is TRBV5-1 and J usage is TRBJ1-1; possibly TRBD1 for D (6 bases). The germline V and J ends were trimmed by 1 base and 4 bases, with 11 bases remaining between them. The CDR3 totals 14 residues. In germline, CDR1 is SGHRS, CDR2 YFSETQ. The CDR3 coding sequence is TGCGCCAGCAGCTTGTGGGGGGCCGGCACTGAAGCTTTCTTT. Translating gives CASSLWGAGTEAFF. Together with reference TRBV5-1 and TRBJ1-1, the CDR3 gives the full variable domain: KAGVTQTPRYLIKTRGQQVTLSCSPISGHRSVSWYQQTPGQGLQFLFEYFSETQRNKGNFPGRFSGRQFSNSRSEMNVSTLELGDSALYLCASSLWGAGTEAFFGQGTRLTVV.

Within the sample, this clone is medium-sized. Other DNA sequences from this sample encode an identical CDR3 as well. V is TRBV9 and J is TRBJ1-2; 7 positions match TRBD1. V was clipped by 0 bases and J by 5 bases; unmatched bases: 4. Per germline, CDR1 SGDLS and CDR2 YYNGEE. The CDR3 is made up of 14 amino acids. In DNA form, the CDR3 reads TGTGCCAGCAGCGTAGCGACAGGGTCTTATGGCTACACCTTC. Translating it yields CASSVATGSYGYTF.

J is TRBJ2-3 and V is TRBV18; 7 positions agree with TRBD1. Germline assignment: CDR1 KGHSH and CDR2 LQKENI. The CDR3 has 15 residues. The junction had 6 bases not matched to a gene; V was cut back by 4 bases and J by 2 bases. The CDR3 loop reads CASSLTGMPTDTQYF. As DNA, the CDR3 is TGTGCCAGCTCACTGACAGGGATGCCCACAGATACGCAGTATTTT.

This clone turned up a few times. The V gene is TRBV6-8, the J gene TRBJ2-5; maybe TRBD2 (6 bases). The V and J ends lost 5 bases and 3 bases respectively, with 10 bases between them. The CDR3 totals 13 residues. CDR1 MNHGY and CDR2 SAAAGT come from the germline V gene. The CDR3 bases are TGTGCCAGCAGTCTCCCGGGGGAAGAGACCCAGTACTTC. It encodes CASSLPGEETQYF.

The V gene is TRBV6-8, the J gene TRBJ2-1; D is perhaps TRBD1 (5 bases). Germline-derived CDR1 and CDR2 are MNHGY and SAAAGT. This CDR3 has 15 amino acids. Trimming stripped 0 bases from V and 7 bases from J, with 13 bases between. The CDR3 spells CASSYSGPPRNEQFF. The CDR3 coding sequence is TGTGCCAGCAGTTACTCGGGGCCCCCTAGAAATGAGCAGTTCTTC.